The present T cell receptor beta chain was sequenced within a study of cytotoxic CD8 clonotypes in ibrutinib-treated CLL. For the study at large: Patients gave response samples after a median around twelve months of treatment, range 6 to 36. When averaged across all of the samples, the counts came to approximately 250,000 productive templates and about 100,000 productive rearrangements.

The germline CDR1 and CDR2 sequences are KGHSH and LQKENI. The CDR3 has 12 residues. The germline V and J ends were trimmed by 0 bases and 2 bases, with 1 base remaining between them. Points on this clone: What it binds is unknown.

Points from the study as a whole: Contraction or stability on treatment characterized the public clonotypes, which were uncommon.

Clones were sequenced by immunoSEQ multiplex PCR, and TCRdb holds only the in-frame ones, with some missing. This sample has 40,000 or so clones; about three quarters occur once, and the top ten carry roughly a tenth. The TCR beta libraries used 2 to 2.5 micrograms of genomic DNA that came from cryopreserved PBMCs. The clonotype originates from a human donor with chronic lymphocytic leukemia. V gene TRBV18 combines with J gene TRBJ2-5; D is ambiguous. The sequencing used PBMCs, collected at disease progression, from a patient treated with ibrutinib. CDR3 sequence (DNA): TGTGCCAGCTCACCACCTCAAGAGACCCAGTACTTC. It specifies CASSPPQETQYF.